The 10 T cell receptor beta chains presented below share a single source sample, sequenced in a study of shared clonotypes between healthy human individuals. Assay used: immunoSEQ multiplex PCR; TCRdb lists only in-frame clones, some missing. The sample lists 1.4 million to 1.5 million clones; around 97% were seen once. Input material: naive CD4+ T cells sorted from blood. Regarding subset: CD45RA+ positively selected. The source is a man in his thirties or forties in good health.

The rearrangement uses TRBV2 and TRBJ2-7; D not resolved. Germline assignment: CDR1 SNHLY and CDR2 FYNNEI. Trimming pared 7 bases from V and 0 bases from J, leaving 7 bases between. This CDR3 contains 12 residues. The CDR3: CASMASSYEQYF. The CDR3 nucleotides are TGTGCCAGCATGGCTAGCTCCTACGAGCAGTACTTC.

The chain joins TRBV19 to TRBJ2-1; 7 nucleotides agree with TRBD1. The CDR3 spans 14 residues. J was trimmed by 1 base and V by 9 bases; bases with no gene match: 6. CDR1 LNHDA and CDR2 SQIVND come from the germline V gene (reference sequence). The CDR3 nucleotides read TGTGCCAGCAGGGGACAGAGATCCTACAATGAGCAGTTCTTC. This gives the protein CASRGQRSYNEQFF.

The genes are TRBV27 and TRBJ2-7, with D unclear. Trimming cost V 0 bases and J 7 bases, with 13 bases left between them. This CDR3 comprises 14 residues. Germline assignment: CDR1 MNHEY and CDR2 SMNVEV (reference sequence). The CDR3: CASSLSTYSSEQYF. The CDR3 bases are TGTGCCAGCAGTTTATCCACCTACTCGTCTGAGCAGTACTTC.

This chain uses TRBV10-3 with TRBJ2-2; D is undetermined. The CDR3 sequence is 14 residues long. The germline V gene has CDR1 ENHRY and CDR2 SYGVKD. Deletions cut 0 bases from V and 6 bases from J, with 8 bases between. CDR3 in amino acids: CAISESSWAGELFF. The CDR3 DNA follows: TGTGCCATCAGTGAGTCGAGCTGGGCCGGGGAGCTGTTTTTT.

V and J are TRBV5-1 and TRBJ1-1, with a tentative D call TRBD1 (6 bases). Germline V gives CDR1 SGHRS, CDR2 YFSETQ. This CDR3 has 12 residues. Trimming removed 5 bases at V and 5 bases at J, with 10 bases between. The CDR3 nucleotides are TGCGCCAGCAGACAGGGATGGACTGAAGCTTTCTTT. It encodes CASRQGWTEAFF.

The chain links TRBV29-1 to TRBJ1-4; D gene uncertain. Trimming removed 0 bases at V and 7 bases at J, with 12 bases between. The CDR3 has 14 residues. The germline V gene encodes CDR1 SQVTM and CDR2 ANQGSEA. Here the CDR3 reads CSVEDRGSVEKLFF. The CDR3, as DNA: TGCAGCGTTGAAGATCGAGGGTCGGTTGAAAAACTGTTTTTT.

This clone came up once. Other DNA sequences from this sample encode an identical CDR3 as well. V and J are TRBV11-3 and TRBJ2-1, with D tentatively TRBD1 (7 bases). V lost 5 bases and J 3 bases, leaving 8 bases between the germline ends. Germline lookup yields CDR1 SGHNT and CDR2 YENEEA. There are 13 residues in the CDR3. DNA of the CDR3: TGTGCCAGCAGCCAGGGGGGCTACAATGAGCAGTTCTTC. Encoded protein: CASSQGGYNEQFF. Variable domain in full (rest from reference TRBV11-3 and TRBJ2-1): EAGVVQSPRYKIIEKKQPVAFWCNPISGHNTLYWYLQNLGQGPELLIRYENEEAVDDSQLPKDRFSAERLKGVDSTLKIQPAELGDSAVYLCASSQGGYNEQFFGPGTRLTVL.

The chain is built from TRBV6-1 and TRBJ1-4, with D uncertain. Germline CDR1 MNHNS, CDR2 SASEGT. CDR3 length equals 12 residues. V dropped 6 bases and J dropped 4 bases, with 6 bases sitting between them. The CDR3 nucleotides are TGTGCCAGCAGGGGAGGTAATGAAAAACTGTTTTTT. Its protein is CASRGGNEKLFF.

With respect to this clone: Distinct nucleotide sequences in the sample also encode this CDR3. The rearrangement joins TRBV6-1 to TRBJ2-1, with 8 bases fitting TRBD1. Germline V gene data show CDR1 as MNHNS and CDR2 as SASEGT. Unmatched junction bases numbered 8, after V lost 4 bases and J lost 6 bases. CDR3 length equals 15 residues. CDR3 residues: CASSGRDRGGNEQFF. Here the CDR3 DNA reads TGTGCCAGCAGTGGCCGAGACAGGGGTGGCAATGAGCAGTTCTTC.

Regarding this clone: The sample contains more than one DNA sequence encoding this CDR3. This chain uses TRBV7-6 with TRBJ2-3, with 13 nucleotides matching TRBD2. V shed 1 base and J 5 bases; nucleotides not matched to a gene: 3. Germline values: CDR1 SGHVS, CDR2 FNYEAQ. The CDR3 extends over 16 amino acids. The DNA of the CDR3 is TGTGCCAGCAGCTTAGGGACTAGCGGGAGTAGAGATACGCAGTATTTT. Amino acids: CASSLGTSGSRDTQYF. The variable domain in full, completed from reference TRBV7-6 and TRBJ2-3, reads GAGVSQSPRYKVTKRGQDVALRCDPISGHVSLYWYRQALGQGPEFLTYFNYEAQQDKSGLPNDRFSAERPEGSISTLTIQRTEQRDSAMYRCASSLGTSGSRDTQYFGPGTRLTVL.